The 28 T cell receptor beta chains presented below share a single source sample, sequenced in a study of cytomegalovirus exposure and HLA in healthy donors. The PCR ran on 60 Vbeta and 13 Jbeta primers. Libraries were prepared by immunoSEQ multiplex PCR; TCRdb keeps only in-frame clonotypes and omits some of them. The sample lists 90,000 to 120,000 clones; around three quarters were seen once. The source material was PBMCs. These receptors were taken from a man over 45 in good health and CMV-seropositive.

The chain combines TRBV7-9 with TRBJ2-5; TRBD2 might be the D (7 bases). Germline lookup yields CDR1 SEHNR and CDR2 FQNEAQ (reference sequence). This CDR3 contains 15 residues. Trimming shortened V by 3 bases and J by 5 bases, and 16 bases separated the two germline ends. CDR3 amino acids: CASSFPQGGRETQYF. CDR3 nucleotide sequence: TGTGCCAGCAGCTTTCCACAGGGAGGGCGGGAGACCCAGTACTTC.

This sequence joins TRBV11-3 and TRBJ2-2; 8 bases fit TRBD1. This CDR3 has 17 amino acids. The germline gives CDR1 SGHNT, CDR2 YENEEA. V was pared by 1 base and J by 5 bases, with 9 bases of the junction left unmatched. CDR3 sequence reads: CASSLAQDRDFTGELFF. CDR3 sequence (DNA): TGTGCCAGCAGCTTAGCCCAGGACAGGGATTTTACCGGGGAGCTGTTTTTT.

The V call is TRBV19, the J call TRBJ2-3, with D unclear. Per germline, CDR1 LNHDA and CDR2 SQIVND (reference sequence). CDR3 length: 13 amino acids. The V and J ends lost 5 bases and 5 bases respectively, with 11 bases between them. This CDR3 is CASSLLLGDTQYF. CDR3 DNA sequence: TGTGCCAGTAGTTTGCTACTTGGAGATACGCAGTATTTT.

This chain links TRBV25-1 with TRBJ2-2, with 9 bases aligning to TRBD1. This CDR3 is built from 16 residues. Germline values: CDR1 MGHDK, CDR2 SYGVNS. V dropped 4 bases and J dropped 5; count of bases not matched to a gene: 8. CDR3 sequence reads: CASSGNRGLGTGELFF. The CDR3 DNA sequence: TGTGCCAGCAGTGGGAACAGGGGGCTTGGTACCGGGGAGCTGTTTTTT.

V and J are TRBV6-1 and TRBJ2-1; D possibly corresponds to TRBD2 (6 bases). The germline V and J ends were trimmed by 4 bases and 9 bases, with 19 bases remaining between them. The germline V gene encodes CDR1 MNHNS and CDR2 SASEGT. The CDR3 is made up of 15 amino acids. As DNA, the CDR3 is TGTGCCAGCAGTGCCCAATCGGGACTCCCCCGTGAGCAGTTCTTC. Translation gives CASSAQSGLPREQFF.

This CDR3 is CASSERGTTYEQYF. CDR3 in DNA: TGTGCCAGCAGTGAGCGGGGAACTACCTACGAGCAGTACTTC. This chain links TRBV6-1 with TRBJ2-7, with a weak D call TRBD2 (6 bases). This CDR3 is built from 14 residues. Deletions cut 3 bases from V and 2 bases from J, with 11 bases between. CDR1 and CDR2 from the germline V gene are MNHNS and SASEGT.

The rearrangement uses TRBV6-1 and TRBJ2-2, with 12 bases matching TRBD2. From germline, CDR1 is MNHNS and CDR2 SASEGT. V dropped 4 bases and J dropped 5; count of bases not matched to a gene: 2. The CDR3 contains 15 residues. The CDR3 DNA follows: TGTGCCAGCAGTGCGGGACTAGCGGGTACCGGGGAGCTGTTTTTT. It yields the protein CASSAGLAGTGELFF.

V is TRBV27 and J is TRBJ2-7; possibly TRBD2 for D (6 bases). With 4 bases removed from V and 0 bases from J, the gap between germline ends came to 13 bases. The CDR3 loop spans 15 amino acids. Germline CDR1 is MNHEY and CDR2 is SMNVEV (reference sequence). The DNA for the CDR3 is TGTGCCAGCAGTTCACGCGGGATTAACTCCTACGAGCAGTACTTC. Translation: CASSSRGINSYEQYF.

This rearrangement joins TRBV7-6 to TRBJ2-2; D gene ambiguous. Germline CDR1 and CDR2: SGHVS and FNYEAQ. The CDR3 has 14 amino acids. V was shortened by 1 base and J by 6 bases, with 9 bases between the two germline ends. DNA of the CDR3: TGTGCCAGCAGCTTAGGAGCCCTCGCCGGGGAGCTGTTTTTT. Residues: CASSLGALAGELFF.

In its sample, this clone was seen a few times. One end of the junction varies from germline; a read error may be responsible. This rearrangement joins TRBV10-1 to TRBJ1-5; 7 nucleotides line up with TRBD1. The CDR3 contains 16 residues. Germline CDR1 WNHNN, CDR2 SYGVQD (reference sequence). CDR3 nucleotide sequence: TGCGCCAGCAGATTATTTCCCGGGACATGGGGACAGCCCCGGCATTTT. Translation: CASRLFPGTWGQPRHF.

In DNA form, the CDR3 reads TGTGCCAGCAGCCAAGTTCTTCGTCGGACAGTTAAAGAGACCCAGTACTTC. Protein product: CASSQVLRRTVKETQYF. The chain joins TRBV4-2 to TRBJ2-5, with D perhaps matching TRBD1 (6 bases). The length of the CDR3 is 17 residues. Germline CDR1 reads LGHNA; CDR2 reads YNFKEQ. V lost 1 base and J lost 3, with 18 bases in between.

The genes are TRBV6-1 and TRBJ2-3, with 8 positions matching TRBD1. Germline V lookup: CDR1 MNHNS, CDR2 SASEGT. This CDR3 spans 14 amino acids. The trim removed 5 bases at V and 4 bases at J, leaving 5 bases unmatched. In DNA form, the CDR3 reads TGTGCCAGCAGTCCTCGGACAGGGCCAGATACGCAGTATTTT. Protein sequence: CASSPRTGPDTQYF.

This chain joins TRBV19 and TRBJ2-7, with D unclear. Trimming took off 0 bases at V and 0 bases at J, with 6 bases between the two ends. The CDR3 loop spans 14 amino acids. Per the germline V gene, CDR1 is LNHDA and CDR2 is SQIVND (reference sequence). CDR3: CASSIERSSYEQYF. DNA of the CDR3: TGTGCCAGTAGTATAGAAAGGAGCTCCTACGAGCAGTACTTC.

The chain combines TRBV5-5 with TRBJ1-5; possible D gene TRBD1, 6 bases. The CDR3 loop spans 15 amino acids. V was shortened by 2 bases and J by 0 bases, with 9 bases between the two germline ends. Germline lookup yields CDR1 SGHKS and CDR2 YYEKEE (reference sequence). As DNA, the CDR3 is TGTGCCAGCAGCTTATTACAGGGTAGCAATCAGCCCCAGCATTTT. This translates into CASSLLQGSNQPQHF.

Here the CDR3 reads CASSLPFTGGRGGYTF. DNA of the CDR3: TGTGCCAGCAGCCTGCCATTTACAGGGGGCCGAGGCGGCTACACCTTC. The chain combines TRBV5-4 with TRBJ1-2; 9 bases match TRBD1. The germline CDR1 and CDR2 sequences are SGHNT and YYREEE (reference sequence). The trim removed 4 bases at V and 8 bases at J, leaving 15 bases unmatched. The CDR3 extends over 16 amino acids.

This clone was observed a single time. The CDR3 region has the DNA TGTGCCAGCAGGGGACAGTATAATGAAAAACTGTTTTTT. Its protein is CASRGQYNEKLFF. The chain combines TRBV2 with TRBJ1-4; 7 nucleotides agree with TRBD1. The CDR3 loop spans 13 amino acids. V gave up 6 bases and J gave up 4 bases; unmatched junction bases: 2. Germline CDR1 and CDR2: SNHLY and FYNNEI.

The sample holds a few counts of this clone. The chain uses TRBV6-5 and TRBJ1-1; D gene uncertain. CDR3 size: 11 residues. CDR1 and CDR2 from the germline V gene are MNHEY and SVGAGI. The V gene lost 6 bases and the J gene lost 8 bases, with 10 bases spanning the gap. CDR3 in amino acids: CASSEGREAFF. The CDR3 DNA is TGTGCCAGCAGCGAGGGCAGGGAAGCTTTCTTT.

Here the CDR3 reads CASSPTGGLATNEKLFF. CDR3 nucleotide sequence: TGTGCCAGCAGCCCCACGGGAGGGTTAGCAACTAATGAAAAACTGTTTTTT. The J gene is TRBJ1-4, the V gene TRBV4-2; D is uncertain. The CDR3 spans 17 residues. Per the germline V gene, CDR1 is LGHNA and CDR2 is YNFKEQ. Trimming took off 4 bases at V and 0 bases at J, with 15 bases between the two ends.

The rearrangement links TRBV5-6 to TRBJ2-5; 7 bases agree with TRBD1. Per the germline V gene, CDR1 is SGHDT and CDR2 is YYEEEE. J was trimmed by 4 bases and V by 2 bases; bases with no gene match: 11. The CDR3 contains 16 residues. The CDR3 sequence: CASSFAPTGTAETQYF. CDR3 DNA sequence: TGTGCCAGCAGCTTTGCCCCAACCGGGACAGCAGAGACCCAGTACTTC.

The chain employs TRBV18 and TRBJ2-1; 10 bases are shared with TRBD2. Per germline, CDR1 KGHSH and CDR2 LQKENI. V lost 6 bases, J lost 4 bases, and 6 bases stayed unmatched. This CDR3 has 15 amino acids. The CDR3 nucleotides are TGTGCCAGCTCTAGTCTAGCGGGAGAATACAATGAGCAGTTCTTC. This gives the protein CASSSLAGEYNEQFF.

This chain links TRBV5-1 with TRBJ2-3; tentatively, D is TRBD2 (6 bases). In germline, CDR1 is SGHRS, CDR2 YFSETQ. V was shortened by 3 bases and J by 2 bases, with 16 bases between the two germline ends. CDR3 length: 16 amino acids. CDR3 amino acids: CASSSRELAHTDTQYF. Written as DNA, the CDR3 is TGCGCCAGCAGCTCTCGGGAACTAGCCCACACAGATACGCAGTATTTT. Complete variable domain (other parts from reference TRBV5-1 and TRBJ2-3): KAGVTQTPRYLIKTRGQQVTLSCSPISGHRSVSWYQQTPGQGLQFLFEYFSETQRNKGNFPGRFSGRQFSNSRSEMNVSTLELGDSALYLCASSSRELAHTDTQYFGPGTRLTVL.

Here the CDR3 DNA reads TGTGCCAGCAAAACGACAGGGAGGAATGGCTACACCTTC. Its translation is CASKTTGRNGYTF. This chain uses TRBV27 with TRBJ1-2, with 7 bases fitting TRBD1. Germline CDR1 is MNHEY and CDR2 is SMNVEV (reference sequence). The V segment lost 7 bases and the J segment 6 bases; nucleotides outside the gene matches: 8. The CDR3 is 13 amino acids.

The chain is built from TRBV18 and TRBJ2-5, with 10 bases aligning to TRBD1. Losses at the gene ends were 4 bases for V and 4 bases for J; bases not matched to a gene: 3. Germline CDR1 is KGHSH and CDR2 is LQKENI. This CDR3 is 14 amino acids long. CDR3 in amino acids: CASSQGQGGETQYF. In DNA form, the CDR3 reads TGTGCCAGCTCACAAGGACAGGGGGGAGAGACCCAGTACTTC.

This clone was counted between two and nine times. The chain has TRBV9 and TRBJ2-3; D is perhaps TRBD2 (5 bases). The ends were cut back, 0 bases at V and 6 bases at J, with 8 bases in the middle. From germline, CDR1 is SGDLS and CDR2 YYNGEE. The CDR3 has 13 amino acids. Written as DNA, the CDR3 is TGTGCCAGCAGCGTAGGTTCGGGGGATACGCAGTATTTT. Translating gives CASSVGSGDTQYF.

This chain links TRBV7-6 with TRBJ2-1, with 10 bases that match TRBD1. V lost 5 bases to trimming and J lost 4 bases; unmatched junction nucleotides: 5. The germline V gene has CDR1 SGHVS and CDR2 FNYEAQ. The CDR3 loop spans 15 amino acids. The chain's CDR3 is CASSTDRGQYNEQFF. CDR3 in DNA: TGTGCCAGCAGCACAGACAGGGGGCAATACAATGAGCAGTTCTTC.

The rearrangement joins TRBV19 to TRBJ2-1; 7 positions agree with TRBD1. CDR3 size: 13 residues. V lost 4 bases and J lost 8; bases outside the gene matches: 5. Germline V gene lookup returns CDR1 LNHDA and CDR2 SQIVND (reference sequence). In nucleotides, the CDR3 is TGTGCCAGTAGTAAAAACAGGGGCGATGAGCAGTTCTTC. Its translation: CASSKNRGDEQFF. Full variable domain (remainder filled in from reference TRBV19 and TRBJ2-1): DGGITQSPKYLFRKEGQNVTLSCEQNLNHDAMYWYRQDPGQGLRLIYYSQIVNDFQKGDIAEGYSVSREKKESFPLTVTSAQKNPTAFYLCASSKNRGDEQFFGPGTRLTVL.

The sample holds a few counts of this clone. This rearrangement joins TRBV2 to TRBJ1-5; 7 bases are a match to TRBD1. The germline gives CDR1 SNHLY, CDR2 FYNNEI. The ends lost 8 bases at V and 0 bases at J; junction bases unmatched: 4. The CDR3 consists of 14 residues. The CDR3 nucleotides are TGTGCCAGCTTAGACAGGGTTAGCAATCAGCCCCAGCATTTT. Amino acids: CASLDRVSNQPQHF.

The V and J genes are TRBV5-1 and TRBJ2-7; 8 nucleotides align to TRBD2. Trimming cost V 0 bases and J 6 bases; bases outside gene matches: 8. CDR1 and CDR2 from the germline V gene are SGHRS and YFSETQ. This CDR3 has 15 amino acids. The CDR3 DNA follows: TGCGCCAGCAGCTTGGTTCTAGCGGGCTCCGGCGAGCAGTACTTC. It yields the protein CASSLVLAGSGEQYF.